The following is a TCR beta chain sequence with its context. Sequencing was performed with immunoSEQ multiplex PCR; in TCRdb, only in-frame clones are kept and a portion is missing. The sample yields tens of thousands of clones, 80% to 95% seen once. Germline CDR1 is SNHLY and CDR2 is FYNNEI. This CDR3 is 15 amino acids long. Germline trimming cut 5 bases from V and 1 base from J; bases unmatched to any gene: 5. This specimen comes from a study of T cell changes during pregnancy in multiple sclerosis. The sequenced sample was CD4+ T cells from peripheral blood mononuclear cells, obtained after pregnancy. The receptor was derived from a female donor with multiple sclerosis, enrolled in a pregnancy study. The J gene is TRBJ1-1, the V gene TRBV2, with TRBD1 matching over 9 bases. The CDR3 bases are TGTGCCAGCAGTCCGGACAGGGGAAAGAACACTGAAGCTTTCTTT. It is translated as CASSPDRGKNTEAFF.